The 32 T cell receptor beta chains below come from one sample, sequenced in a study of technical replicates of blood from a handful of donors. Method: immunoSEQ multiplex PCR; TCRdb's copy keeps in-frame clones and lacks some. The sample holds some 87,000 clones, more than 85% seen once. Sequencing was carried out using T cells isolated from PBMCs. Receptors originate from a human donor in good health.

The rearrangement links TRBV30 to TRBJ1-1; D ambiguous. Germline V CDR1 and CDR2: GTSNPN, SVGIG (reference sequence). This CDR3 is built from 11 residues. V was shortened by 5 bases and J by 4 bases, with 8 bases between the two germline ends. The CDR3 protein is CAWFSGTEAFF. CDR3 DNA sequence: TGTGCCTGGTTCTCAGGCACTGAAGCTTTCTTT.

This clone was seen once. The chain links TRBV27 to TRBJ2-7; D might be TRBD2 (6 bases). In germline, CDR1 is MNHEY, CDR2 SMNVEV (reference sequence). CDR3 size: 15 residues. Trimming left V 3 bases short and J 4 bases short, with 16 bases between. The CDR3 region is CASSLAKGLQYEQYF. The CDR3 coding sequence is TGTGCCAGCAGTTTGGCTAAGGGACTCCAGTACGAGCAGTACTTC.

V gene TRBV28 combines with J gene TRBJ2-7, with 9 bases matching TRBD1. The CDR3 has 14 residues. Germline V lookup: CDR1 MDHEN, CDR2 SYDVKM. V lost 5 bases and J lost 0; bases outside the gene matches: 2. CDR3: CASSGTGISYEQYF. The CDR3 DNA sequence: TGTGCCAGCAGTGGGACAGGGATCTCCTACGAGCAGTACTTC.

The CDR3 sequence: CASSHDPRSHDGVFHEQYF. CDR3 bases: TGCGCCAGCAGCCACGATCCCCGGTCTCATGACGGGGTTTTTCACGAGCAGTACTTC. The chain employs TRBV4-1 and TRBJ2-7; the D gene is possibly TRBD2 (5 bases). Trimming removed 3 bases from V and 5 bases from J, with 29 bases in between. The CDR3 runs to 19 residues. The germline V gene has CDR1 MGHRA and CDR2 YSYEKL.

This chain connects TRBV28 to TRBJ2-7; 9 nucleotides match TRBD2. J was trimmed by 0 bases and V by 2 bases; bases with no gene match: 5. Germline CDR1 and CDR2: MDHEN and SYDVKM. The CDR3 loop spans 16 amino acids. The CDR3 bases are TGTGCCAGCAGTTTAGCTCTAGCGGGGCTCTCCTACGAGCAGTACTTC. Protein product: CASSLALAGLSYEQYF.

The chain links TRBV19 to TRBJ2-5; D not certain. CDR3 length: 13 residues. Trimming pared 2 bases from V and 3 bases from J, leaving 7 bases between. Germline V gene sequence: CDR1 LNHDA, CDR2 SQIVND (reference sequence). The CDR3 protein is CASSIFTEETQYF. The CDR3 nucleotides are TGTGCCAGTAGTATATTTACAGAAGAGACCCAGTACTTC.

This rearrangement joins TRBV29-1 to TRBJ2-7, with 10 bases identical to TRBD1. V was clipped by 3 bases and J by 4 bases; unmatched bases: 9. This CDR3 is 15 amino acids long. CDR1 and CDR2 (germline): SQVTM, ANQGSEA. CDR3 region: CSVDGDRGRGYEQYF. In DNA, the CDR3 is TGCAGCGTTGATGGTGACAGGGGGCGCGGGTACGAGCAGTACTTC.

The V call is TRBV5-1, the J call TRBJ2-1; no definite D call. Germline lookup yields CDR1 SGHRS and CDR2 YFSETQ. The CDR3 totals 13 residues. V was clipped by 7 bases and J by 0 bases, with 8 bases between them. CDR3 region: CASYYSSYNEQFF. In DNA, the CDR3 is TGCGCCAGCTACTATAGCTCCTACAATGAGCAGTTCTTC.

The J gene is TRBJ2-5, the V gene TRBV19, with 7 bases fitting TRBD2. Trimming took 0 bases from V and 1 from J; bases not matched to a gene: 5. Germline CDR1 is LNHDA and CDR2 is SQIVND (reference sequence). The length of the CDR3 is 16 residues. The CDR3 nucleotides are TGTGCCAGTAGTATAGAGGCGGGAGCCCTCCAAGAGACCCAGTACTTC. Its protein product is CASSIEAGALQETQYF.

The J gene is TRBJ1-1, the V gene TRBV29-1, with D unclear. The CDR3 loop spans 12 amino acids. Germline values: CDR1 SQVTM, CDR2 ANQGSEA. Trimming removed 4 bases at V and 8 bases at J, with 14 bases between. As DNA, the CDR3 is TGCAGCGTTGGAGCGGGGAATCGAGAAGCTTTCTTT. It encodes CSVGAGNREAFF.

The genes are TRBV4-1 and TRBJ2-5; the match to TRBD2 covers 9 bases. The CDR3 contains 15 residues. Germline-derived CDR1 and CDR2 are MGHRA and YSYEKL. J gave up 3 bases and V 1 base, and 3 bases lay outside the gene matches. CDR3 bases: TGCGCCAGCAGCCAAGTCCTAGCGGGAAAAGAGACCCAGTACTTC. Translation: CASSQVLAGKETQYF.

V usage is TRBV5-1 and J usage is TRBJ2-2; TRBD1 might be the D (5 bases). V was cut by 2 bases and J by 1 base, with 6 bases left in between. This CDR3 is built from 14 residues. Germline V gives CDR1 SGHRS, CDR2 YFSETQ. Written as DNA, the CDR3 is TGCGCCAGCAGCTTAACAGGGAACACCGGGGAGCTGTTTTTT. Its protein product is CASSLTGNTGELFF.

CDR3 in amino acids: CAWGQGVIPLHF. The DNA for the CDR3 is TGTGCCTGGGGCCAGGGCGTAATACCCCTCCACTTT. The chain employs TRBV30 and TRBJ1-6, with D possibly TRBD1 on 5 matching bases. From germline, CDR1 is GTSNPN and CDR2 SVGIG (reference sequence). This CDR3 is built from 12 residues. Trimming cost V 5 bases and J 12 bases, with 14 bases left between them.

The chain links TRBV28 to TRBJ1-2; D is possibly TRBD1 (5 bases). Germline CDR1 is MDHEN and CDR2 is SYDVKM. Trimming shortened V by 3 bases and J by 4 bases, and 12 bases separated the two germline ends. The CDR3 spans 14 residues. The CDR3 protein is CASSFNRPVYGYTF. The DNA for the CDR3 is TGTGCCAGCAGTTTTAACAGGCCCGTCTATGGCTACACCTTC.

The rearrangement joins TRBV19 to TRBJ1-3; 9 bases agree with TRBD1. With 1 base clipped from V and 4 bases from J, the junction kept 5 bases outside the gene matches. The CDR3 extends over 16 amino acids. The germline gives CDR1 LNHDA, CDR2 SQIVND (reference sequence). The CDR3 spells CASSIGGTGSGNTIYF. Written as DNA, the CDR3 is TGTGCCAGTAGTATAGGGGGGACAGGGTCCGGAAACACCATATATTTT.

A single count supports this clone. V usage is TRBV19 and J usage is TRBJ2-1, with TRBD2 matching over 7 bases. The CDR3 sequence is 13 residues long. Germline V CDR1 and CDR2: LNHDA, SQIVND (reference sequence). The V gene end was trimmed by 5 bases and the J gene end by 10 bases; junction bases not matched to a gene: 8. The chain's CDR3 is CASSPRTGGEQFF. The DNA for the CDR3 is TGTGCCAGTAGTCCCCGAACCGGGGGGGAGCAGTTCTTC.

This chain links TRBV7-2 with TRBJ2-3; D is unclear. This CDR3 region has 13 residues. Trimming removed 4 bases at V and 3 bases at J, with 8 bases between. Looked up from germline, CDR1 is SGHTA and CDR2 is FQGNSA. CDR3 amino acids: CASSSARTDTQYF. The CDR3 nucleotides read TGTGCCAGCAGCTCCGCGCGGACAGATACGCAGTATTTT.

This chain uses TRBV10-3 with TRBJ1-2, with D perhaps matching TRBD1 (6 bases). This CDR3 region has 14 residues. Germline V lookup: CDR1 ENHRY, CDR2 SYGVKD. V shed 3 bases and J shed 5 bases, with 13 bases lying between them. The CDR3 loop is CAISDGGRGYGYTF. The CDR3 nucleotides read TGTGCCATCAGTGACGGGGGGCGCGGATATGGCTACACCTTC.

On this clone itself: The sample has other DNA sequences that encode this CDR3 too. The CDR3 bases are TGTGCCAGCAGTTACCGGACAGGGTCCTATGGCTACACCTTC. It yields the protein CASSYRTGSYGYTF. The chain uses TRBV6-5 and TRBJ1-2, with TRBD1 matching 8 bases. Germline-derived CDR1 and CDR2 are MNHEY and SVGAGI. V shed 2 bases, J shed 4 bases, and the junction held 3 bases outside the gene matches. The CDR3 totals 14 residues.

The chain is built from TRBV15 and TRBJ2-5; 12 nucleotides match TRBD2. The CDR3 has 10 residues. The V gene's germline CDR1 is LNHNV and CDR2 YYDKDF (reference sequence). V shed 9 bases, J shed 14 bases, and the junction held 4 bases outside the gene matches. CDR3 nucleotide sequence: TGTGCCACGAGGGGACTAGCGGGCTACTTC. This codes for CATRGLAGYF.

The chain links TRBV6-4 to TRBJ2-2; D is unresolved. The V gene's germline CDR1 is MRHNA and CDR2 SNTAGT. Trimming cost V 4 bases and J 1 base, with 10 bases left between them. This CDR3 has 15 amino acids. The DNA for the CDR3 is TGTGCCAGCAGTGTATTGGCAGGGAACACCGGGGAGCTGTTTTTT. Its translation: CASSVLAGNTGELFF.

The CDR3 is CASSLVRVGSGANVLTF. CDR3 nucleotide sequence: TGTGCCAGCAGCTTAGTCAGGGTAGGCTCTGGGGCCAACGTCCTGACTTTC. The chain joins TRBV7-2 to TRBJ2-6, with a weak D call TRBD1 (5 bases). CDR1 and CDR2 from the germline V gene are SGHTA and FQGNSA. The CDR3 loop spans 17 amino acids. V lost 1 base to trimming and J lost 0 bases, with 10 bases between them.

CDR3 region: CASSIGGRGKTEAFF. The CDR3 region has the DNA TGTGCCAGTAGTATCGGCGGGCGCGGAAAGACTGAAGCTTTCTTT. V and J are TRBV19 and TRBJ1-1; D is uncertain. This CDR3 is built from 15 residues. CDR1 is LNHDA, CDR2 SQIVND, per germline (reference sequence). The V and J ends lost 3 bases and 5 bases respectively, with 16 bases between them.

Comment on this clone: The junction departs from germline at one end; a sequencing error may be responsible. V and J are TRBV14 and TRBJ2-7; D might be TRBD2 (5 bases). The germline gives CDR1 SGHDN, CDR2 FVKESK. CDR3 length: 13 amino acids. The CDR3 spells CASSQGGSSEQYF. The CDR3 bases are TGTGCCAGCAGCCAAGGAGGGTCCTCCGAGCAGTACTTC.

Note on this clone: The junction and the germline gene differ at one end; a read error may be behind it. The CDR3 region has the DNA TGTGCCAGCATAATGAAGCAGGGCATGGTTGGAGACACCATATATTTT. This codes for CASIMKQGMVGDTIYF. This rearrangement joins TRBV28 to TRBJ1-3; a weak D match, TRBD1 (5 bases). This CDR3 has 16 residues. CDR1 is MDHEN and CDR2 is SYDVKM in the germline V gene.

The sample holds a few counts of this clone. The chain employs TRBV10-3 and TRBJ1-3; the match to TRBD1 covers 9 bases. This CDR3 has 13 amino acids. J was trimmed by 8 bases and V by 6 bases; bases with no gene match: 5. Germline CDR1 is ENHRY and CDR2 is SYGVKD. CDR3 nucleotides: TGTGCCATCAGACAAACAGGGGGCGACACCATATATTTT. It specifies CAIRQTGGDTIYF.

This chain joins TRBV5-1 and TRBJ2-4; 9 positions agree with TRBD1. Trimming removed 4 bases from V and 6 bases from J; junction bases left unmatched: 8. CDR3 size: 15 residues. The germline V gene encodes CDR1 SGHRS and CDR2 YFSETQ. DNA of the CDR3: TGCGCCAGCAGCCAGACAGGGGGATCTGGAAACATTCAGTACTTC. It specifies CASSQTGGSGNIQYF.

This rearrangement joins TRBV2 to TRBJ2-2; D is perhaps TRBD1 (6 bases). The CDR3 is 12 amino acids. V was clipped by 8 bases and J by 6 bases, with 10 bases between them. The germline V gene has CDR1 SNHLY and CDR2 FYNNEI. CDR3 sequence (DNA): TGTGCCAGCGGCAGGGGCGCCGGGGAGCTGTTTTTT. Translating it yields CASGRGAGELFF.

V is TRBV6-1 and J is TRBJ1-2; the D gene is possibly TRBD1 (6 bases). Trimming removed 6 bases from V and 1 base from J, with 12 bases in between. The CDR3 runs 14 residues. Germline V CDR1 and CDR2: MNHNS, SASEGT. The CDR3, as DNA: TGTGCCAGCAGAGACACAGGGTTTAACTATGGCTACACCTTC. It specifies CASRDTGFNYGYTF.

This clone is a singleton in its sample. V and J are TRBV7-9 and TRBJ2-3; the D gene is possibly TRBD1 (5 bases). Trimming took off 1 base at V and 7 bases at J, with 9 bases between the two ends. Per the germline V gene, CDR1 is SEHNR and CDR2 is FQNEAQ (reference sequence). The CDR3 sequence is 13 residues long. The CDR3 spells CASSLVPDNTQYF. The CDR3 DNA reads as TGTGCCAGCAGCTTAGTCCCGGACAATACGCAGTATTTT.

The rearrangement joins TRBV27 to TRBJ1-5, with 8 nucleotides matching TRBD1. Germline CDR1 MNHEY, CDR2 SMNVEV (reference sequence). The CDR3 totals 19 residues. V was clipped by 5 bases and J by 5 bases; unmatched bases: 20. The CDR3 region is CASSQNNPAGGEDDQPQHF. DNA of the CDR3: TGTGCCAGCAGTCAAAACAACCCGGCAGGGGGCGAAGATGATCAGCCCCAGCATTTT.

The genes are TRBV4-2 and TRBJ2-2, with 7 bases that match TRBD2. With V trimmed by 0 bases and J by 5 bases, 6 bases remained unmatched. This CDR3 is 16 amino acids long. Germline lookup yields CDR1 LGHNA and CDR2 YNFKEQ. The CDR3, as DNA: TGTGCCAGCAGCCAAGAACCGGGAGGCGTAACCGGGGAGCTGTTTTTT. It yields the protein CASSQEPGGVTGELFF.